This TCR beta chain stems from a study of shared clonotypes between healthy human individuals. Using immunoSEQ multiplex PCR, the repertoire was profiled, and TCRdb retains in-frame clones only, with some absent. The sample holds about 800,000 clones, roughly 96% seen once. Naive CD8 cells, CD45RO-negative and positively selected for CCR7, excluded terminally differentiated effector memory CD45RA+ cells. Source material: naive CD8+ T cells sorted from blood. The clonotype originates from a man younger than 40 in good health.

Here the CDR3 DNA reads TGTGCCATCAGTGAGATGGGAGCTGGAAACACCATATATTTT. Translating it yields CAISEMGAGNTIYF. The V call is TRBV10-3, the J call TRBJ1-3, with D unclear. Between the trimmed V and J ends, which lost 2 bases and 2 bases, there was a span of 7 bases. The CDR3 has 14 residues. Per germline, CDR1 ENHRY and CDR2 SYGVKD.